This TCR beta chain was recovered during a study of cytomegalovirus exposure and HLA in healthy donors. Findings and caveats of the study: Analysis performed later showed TCR beta chains linked to HLA being more clonally expanded than equally common others. Follow-up analysis seemed to connect common viral pathogens with several of the most significant clusters identified. Excluded were some V segments that proved indistinguishable, including TRBV6-2 and TRBV6-3. The authors enumerated some 170 TCR beta chains as linked to cytomegalovirus.

Notes on this clone: Its antigen is unidentified.

The junction had 9 bases not matched to a gene; V was cut back by 3 bases and J by 4 bases. This CDR3 spans 16 amino acids. From germline, CDR1 is MNHNS and CDR2 SASEGT. 13 Jbeta primers and 60 Vbeta primers were used for the PCR. Clones were sequenced by immunoSEQ multiplex PCR, and TCRdb holds only the in-frame ones, with some missing. The sample consists of about 52,000 clones, roughly 53% of them appearing once. Sequencing was performed on PBMCs. This TCR derives from a human donor in good health. This rearrangement joins TRBV6-1 to TRBJ2-1, with 7 bases identical to TRBD2. The CDR3 loop reads CASSDTLGGGYNEQFF. CDR3 bases: TGTGCCAGCAGTGATACCTTGGGGGGAGGGTACAATGAGCAGTTCTTC.